The present entry profiles one TCR beta chain with its context. The data originate from a study of patients and donors after allogeneic stem cell transplantation. This CDR3 has 13 residues. Germline V gene sequence: CDR1 SGHRS, CDR2 YFSETQ. The V gene lost 0 bases and the J gene lost 4 bases, with 7 bases spanning the gap. TCRdb analysed the RT-PCR reads with MiXCR anew, one entry per CDR3 protein. The data contain about 410,000 distinct CDR3 sequences, around 16% of them singletons. This receptor was obtained from a human donor who was either an allogeneic HSCT recipient or a stem cell or donor lymphocyte infusion donor (not recorded which). It is not recorded whose cells these are; they may come from a transplant donor. Specimen: blood, either unsorted or a sorted T cell fraction (not recorded which). The rearrangement uses TRBV5-1 and TRBJ1-2; D is unclear. CDR3: CASSLGHFYGYTF. CDR3 DNA sequence: TGCGCCAGCAGCTTGGGGCATTTCTATGGCTACACCTTC.